The rows below give T cell receptor beta chains drawn from one sample of a study of cytomegalovirus exposure and HLA in healthy donors. Profiling relied on immunoSEQ multiplex PCR, and the TCRdb table lists in-frame clones only, not all of them. The sample contains around 67,000 clones, approximately 67% of which appear only once. The sample consisted of PBMCs. These receptors originate from a woman in her twenties or thirties in good health and CMV-seronegative. The CDR3 runs from the conserved cysteine through the conserved F or W. Fields, in order: V gene, D gene, J gene, clone size, CDR3 protein, CDR3 DNA. D genes are given only for firm matches. Clone size is shown for a subset of rows, as once, few, many or a class of expanded clone.

TRBV11-3	TRBD1	TRBJ2-7	few	CASSQQGRQDEQYF	TGTGCCAGCAGCCAACAGGGGAGACAGGACGAGCAGTACTTC
TRBV6-7	TRBD1	TRBJ2-7	-	CASSLPTGQVTYEQYF	TGTGCCAGCAGTTTACCAACGGGACAGGTTACCTACGAGCAGTACTTC
TRBV7-9	-	TRBJ2-1	-	CASSPRDTYNEQFF	TGTGCCAGCAGCCCCCGGGACACGTACAATGAGCAGTTCTTC
TRBV28	TRBD2	TRBJ2-3	-	CASSPGLAGGTTDTQYF	TGTGCCAGCAGTCCGGGACTAGCGGGGGGCACCACAGATACGCAGTATTTT
TRBV7-9	TRBD1	TRBJ2-1	once	CASSDSGTAIIWQFF	TGTGCCAGCAGCGACTCCGGGACAGCCATAATATGGCAGTTCTTC
TRBV19	-	TRBJ1-1	few	CASSIGAGNTEAFF	TGTGCCAGTAGTATTGGGGCAGGGAACACTGAAGCTTTCTTT
TRBV6-1	-	TRBJ1-3	-	CASKSGSGNTIYF	TGTGCCAGCAAGTCAGGGTCTGGAAACACCATATATTTT
TRBV6-1	TRBD1	TRBJ1-6	-	CASRRDRDNSPLHF	TGTGCCAGCAGGAGGGACAGGGATAATTCACCCCTCCACTTT
TRBV5-5	TRBD2	TRBJ2-3	-	CASSRLKGRDTDTQYF	TGTGCCAGCAGCCGGCTGAAGGGGAGGGACACAGATACGCAGTATTTT
TRBV9	-	TRBJ1-1	-	CASSVSSESSGAFF	TGTGCCAGCAGCGTATCATCGGAGTCTTCGGGAGCTTTCTTT
TRBV27	TRBD1	TRBJ2-7	-	CASSQRPQGAHEQYF	TGTGCCAGCAGCCAGCGACCCCAGGGGGCCCACGAGCAGTACTTC
TRBV29-1	TRBD1	TRBJ1-2	-	CSVDRVHGYTF	TGCAGCGTGGACAGGGTACATGGCTACACCTTC
TRBV9	-	TRBJ1-3	-	CASSVGQISGNTIYF	TGTGCCAGCAGCGTAGGACAGATCTCTGGAAACACCATATATTTT
TRBV6-1	-	TRBJ1-3	-	CASSTGRLNTIYF	TGTGCCAGCAGCACAGGGAGACTTAACACCATATATTTT
TRBV7-2	-	TRBJ1-1	-	CASSLILRTEAFF	TGTGCCAGCAGCTTAATCCTCCGAACAGAAGCTTTCTTT
TRBV20-1	-	TRBJ2-5	-	CSALSQETQYF	TGCAGTGCTCTCAGCCAAGAGACCCAGTACTTC
TRBV28	TRBD2	TRBJ2-5	-	CASSPGLAGRETQYF	TGTGCCAGCAGTCCCGGACTAGCGGGGAGGGAGACCCAGTACTTC
TRBV15	TRBD2	TRBJ2-3	-	CATSSSRTSMLDTQYF	TGTGCCACCAGCAGTTCACGGACTAGCATGTTGGATACGCAGTATTTT
TRBV14	TRBD1	TRBJ1-2	-	CASSQMTGGEGYGYTF	TGTGCCAGCAGCCAAATGACAGGGGGCGAGGGCTATGGCTACACCTTC
TRBV5-1	TRBD1	TRBJ2-7	-	CASSKGTVDSYEQYF	TGCGCCAGCAGCAAAGGGACAGTTGACTCCTACGAGCAGTACTTC
TRBV27	-	TRBJ1-1	few	CASSRGGTTEAFF	TGTGCCAGCAGTCGGGGGGGAACCACTGAAGCTTTCTTT
TRBV23-1	-	TRBJ1-2	-	CASSVREALIYGYTF	TGCGCCAGCTCAGTCAGGGAGGCCCTCATCTATGGCTACACCTTC
TRBV2	TRBD1	TRBJ1-2	-	CASSRQGGVYGYTF	TGTGCCAGCAGCCGACAGGGGGGGGTCTATGGCTACACCTTC
TRBV19	-	TRBJ2-1	once	CASAGEFYNEQFF	TGTGCCAGTGCAGGGGAGTTCTACAATGAGCAGTTCTTC
TRBV9	TRBD1	TRBJ2-7	-	CASSPTGTAYEQYF	TGTGCCAGCAGCCCCACCGGGACAGCGTACGAGCAGTACTTC
TRBV19	-	TRBJ1-2	-	CASGWGLSSGYTF	TGTGCCAGTGGTTGGGGACTTAGTAGTGGCTACACCTTC
TRBV6-5	-	TRBJ1-1	-	CASSDRDITEAFF	TGTGCCAGCAGTGACCGGGACATCACTGAAGCTTTCTTT
TRBV5-1	-	TRBJ2-1	-	CASSERVSSSYNEQFF	TGCGCCAGCAGTGAGCGGGTGTCGAGCTCCTACAATGAGCAGTTCTTC
TRBV2	-	TRBJ2-5	-	CASSTGSPETQYF	TGTGCCAGCAGCACAGGGTCCCCAGAGACCCAGTACTTC
TRBV5-1	-	TRBJ1-5	few	CASSAQGYSNQPQHF	TGCGCCAGCAGCGCTCAGGGGTATAGCAATCAGCCCCAGCATTTT
TRBV7-2	TRBD1	TRBJ2-2	-	CASSFLQGVTGELFF	TGTGCCAGCAGCTTCCTACAGGGGGTCACCGGGGAGCTGTTTTTT
TRBV6-5	TRBD2	TRBJ2-3	-	CAISVSGDTDTQYF	TGTGCCATCAGCGTCAGCGGGGACACAGATACGCAGTATTTT
TRBV30	-	TRBJ1-1	-	CAWSVGLEAFF	TGTGCCTGGAGTGTCGGTCTGGAAGCTTTCTTT
TRBV7-9	-	TRBJ2-6	-	CASSQTQPGANVLTF	TGTGCCAGCAGCCAGACTCAGCCTGGGGCCAACGTCCTGACTTTC
TRBV7-2	TRBD1	TRBJ2-6	-	CASSFDRAGANVLTF	TGTGCCAGCAGCTTCGACAGGGCTGGGGCCAACGTCCTGACTTTC
TRBV5-1	TRBD1	TRBJ2-5	-	CASSSRLQGTGKETQYF	TGCGCCAGCAGCTCCCGGTTACAGGGGACGGGTAAGGAGACCCAGTACTTC
TRBV5-6	TRBD2	TRBJ2-1	-	CASSQSGSSYNEQFF	TGTGCCAGCAGCCAAAGCGGGAGCTCCTACAATGAGCAGTTCTTC
TRBV2	TRBD2	TRBJ2-5	-	CASSLQGLALETQYF	TGTGCCAGCAGCCTCCAGGGACTAGCGTTAGAGACCCAGTACTTC
TRBV7-3	TRBD2	TRBJ2-3	once	CASSFSAGAPDTQYF	TGTGCCAGCAGCTTCTCAGCGGGGGCCCCAGATACGCAGTATTTT
TRBV5-5	-	TRBJ1-5	-	CASSFGVLLSSANQPQHF	TGTGCCAGCAGCTTCGGGGTGCTGTTATCCTCTGCCAATCAGCCCCAGCATTTT
TRBV5-1	-	TRBJ2-3	-	CASSLMSGDTQYF	TGCGCCAGCAGCTTGATGTCAGGAGATACGCAGTATTTT
TRBV18	TRBD1	TRBJ2-5	-	CASSPTTGDETQYF	TGTGCCAGCTCACCAACAACAGGGGACGAGACCCAGTACTTC
TRBV5-4	TRBD1	TRBJ1-6	-	CASSTRTGRFSYNSPLHF	TGTGCCAGCAGCACTCGGACAGGACGATTCTCCTATAATTCACCCCTCCACTTT
TRBV30	TRBD1	TRBJ1-6	-	CAWRGTENSPLHF	TGTGCCTGGAGAGGGACAGAAAATTCACCCCTCCACTTT
TRBV6-1	TRBD1	TRBJ1-2	-	CASSGSQGAQYGYTF	TGTGCCAGCAGTGGTTCTCAGGGGGCTCAATATGGCTACACCTTC
TRBV10-3	TRBD2	TRBJ2-3	once	CAINLAGGLGTDTQYF	TGTGCCATCAACTTAGCGGGGGGGCTGGGCACAGATACGCAGTATTTT
TRBV5-1	-	TRBJ2-2	few	CASSKAGPGELFF	TGCGCCAGCAGCAAGGCGGGTCCCGGGGAGCTGTTTTTT
TRBV14	-	TRBJ2-7	-	CASSPSWGDSYEQYF	TGTGCCAGCAGCCCGAGTTGGGGGGACTCCTACGAGCAGTACTTC
TRBV5-4	-	TRBJ1-1	-	CASSLVGGDTEAFF	TGTGCCAGCAGCTTGGTCGGGGGGGACACTGAAGCTTTCTTT
TRBV2	TRBD1	TRBJ1-5	-	CASSERTGGNQPQHF	TGTGCCAGCAGTGAAAGGACAGGGGGAAATCAGCCCCAGCATTTT
TRBV7-8	-	TRBJ2-2	-	CASSSQTGYTGELFF	TGTGCCAGCAGTTCCCAGACAGGCTACACCGGGGAGCTGTTTTTT
TRBV7-9	-	TRBJ1-2	-	CASSLAQDRFRGYTF	TGTGCCAGCAGCTTAGCCCAGGACAGATTTCGCGGCTACACCTTC
TRBV6-5	-	TRBJ1-5	few	CASSYQADQPQHF	TGTGCCAGCAGTTACCAGGCTGATCAGCCCCAGCATTTT